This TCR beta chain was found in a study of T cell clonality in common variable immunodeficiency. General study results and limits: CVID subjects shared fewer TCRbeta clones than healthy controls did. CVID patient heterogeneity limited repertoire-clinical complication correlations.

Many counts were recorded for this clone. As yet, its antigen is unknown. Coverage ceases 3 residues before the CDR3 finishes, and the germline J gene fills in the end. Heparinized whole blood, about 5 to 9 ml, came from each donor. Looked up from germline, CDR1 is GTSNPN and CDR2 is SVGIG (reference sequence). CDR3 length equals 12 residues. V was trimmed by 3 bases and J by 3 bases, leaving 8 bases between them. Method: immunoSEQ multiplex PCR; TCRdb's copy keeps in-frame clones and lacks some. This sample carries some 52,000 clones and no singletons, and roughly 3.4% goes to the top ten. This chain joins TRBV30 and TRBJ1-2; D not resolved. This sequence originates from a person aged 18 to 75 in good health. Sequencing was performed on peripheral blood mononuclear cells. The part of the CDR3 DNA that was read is TGTGCCTGGAGAGCGGGTTACTATGGC. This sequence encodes CAWRAGYYG. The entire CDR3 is CAWRAGYYGYTF.